This paragraph reports one T cell receptor (beta chain). This sample was included in a study of control samples from healthy donors and cancer patients. TCRdb's copy holds only in-frame clones and misses some; the assay was immunoSEQ multiplex PCR. Of fewer than 200,000 clones listed, approximately 92% are singletons. The CDR3 is 16 amino acids. The V gene end was trimmed by 2 bases and the J gene end by 5 bases; junction bases not matched to a gene: 11. Germline V gene data show CDR1 as MNHEY and CDR2 as SVGAGI. J is TRBJ1-1 and V is TRBV6-5, with 7 nucleotides matching TRBD1. Sequences were obtained from blood. This TCR came from a woman in her sixties in good health. The CDR3 protein is CASSYRTTGFGTEAFF. The CDR3 bases are TGTGCCAGCAGTTACCGAACGACAGGGTTTGGGACTGAAGCTTTCTTT.